These 28 T cell receptor beta chains were all obtained from the same sample, sequenced in a study of cytomegalovirus exposure and HLA in healthy donors. It was with 60 Vbeta and 13 Jbeta primers that the PCR ran. Sequencing used immunoSEQ multiplex PCR; TCRdb keeps in-frame clones, though not all of them. The sample lists about 190,000 clones, roughly 85% occurring once. Sequencing was performed on PBMCs. All receptors derive from a woman between 18 and 29 years old in good health and CMV-seronegative.

This chain links TRBV4-1 with TRBJ1-1; 9 bases fit TRBD1. The CDR3 spans 17 residues. Germline CDR1 MGHRA, CDR2 YSYEKL. The junction had 15 bases not matched to a gene; V was cut back by 3 bases and J by 7 bases. CDR3 nucleotides: TGCGCCAGCAGCCAGCGGGCTACGATACAGGGGGCCTTTGAAGCTTTCTTT. This codes for CASSQRATIQGAFEAFF.

The chain carries TRBV5-5 and TRBJ2-7; TRBD2 matches 8 bases. CDR1 is SGHKS and CDR2 is YYEKEE in the germline V gene (reference sequence). With 4 bases clipped from V and 4 bases from J, the junction kept 7 bases outside the gene matches. The CDR3 loop spans 14 amino acids. The CDR3 spells CASSPGLGNYEQYV. Here the CDR3 DNA reads TGTGCCAGCAGCCCGGGACTAGGGAATTACGAGCAGTACGTC.

The chain carries TRBV7-9 and TRBJ1-4; no clear D gene. V was clipped by 0 bases and J by 0 bases, with 8 bases between them. There are 16 residues in the CDR3. Germline CDR1 SEHNR, CDR2 FQNEAQ (reference sequence). The CDR3 spells CASSLALASTNEKLFF. CDR3 bases: TGTGCCAGCAGCTTAGCGCTGGCCTCAACTAATGAAAAACTGTTTTTT.

The chain combines TRBV11-2 with TRBJ2-1; TRBD2 is a possible D gene (6 bases). Germline V CDR1 and CDR2: SGHAT, FQNNGV. Trimming removed 5 bases at V and 4 bases at J, with 27 bases between. CDR3 length equals 19 residues. The CDR3 DNA reads as TGTGCCAGCAGCCCCTTCCTAGCGAGCGACAACCCCGCGTACAATGAGCAGTTCTTC. Its protein is CASSPFLASDNPAYNEQFF.

The chain has TRBV4-2 and TRBJ2-2; the match to TRBD2 covers 11 bases. The CDR3 length is 18 residues. CDR1 LGHNA and CDR2 YNFKEQ come from the germline V gene. The ends lost 0 bases at V and 1 base at J; junction bases unmatched: 4. The CDR3 DNA reads TGTGCCAGCAGCCAAGATGAAGGACTAGCGGGGAACACCGGGGAGCTGTTTTTT. Encoded protein: CASSQDEGLAGNTGELFF.

The CDR3 reads CASSKPVAGNQPQHF. As DNA, the CDR3 is TGTGCCAGTAGTAAGCCCGTTGCGGGCAATCAGCCCCAGCATTTT. The chain is built from TRBV19 and TRBJ1-5, with D unresolved. Trimming stripped 4 bases from V and 2 bases from J, with 12 bases between. Per the germline V gene, CDR1 is LNHDA and CDR2 is SQIVND (reference sequence). The CDR3 loop spans 15 amino acids.

CDR3 sequence reads: CASSLGPSYEQYF. In DNA form, the CDR3 reads TGTGCCAGCAGTTTAGGGCCGTCCTACGAGCAGTACTTC. V is TRBV27 and J is TRBJ2-7; the D is unclear. Trimming shortened V by 2 bases and J by 1 base, and 6 bases separated the two germline ends. Germline V gives CDR1 MNHEY, CDR2 SMNVEV (reference sequence). The CDR3 contains 13 residues.

J is TRBJ1-1 and V is TRBV18, with 10 bases matching TRBD1. The CDR3 runs 15 residues. Germline V gives CDR1 KGHSH, CDR2 LQKENI. After removal of 2 bases from V and 7 bases from J, the junction contained 7 bases not matched to a gene. CDR3 nucleotide sequence: TGTGCCAGCTCACCAGACGGACAGGGGGTAAATGAAGCTTTCTTT. Amino acid sequence: CASSPDGQGVNEAFF. Variable domain in full (rest from reference TRBV18 and TRBJ1-1): NAGVMQNPRHLVRRRGQEARLRCSPMKGHSHVYWYRQLPEEGLKFMVYLQKENIIDESGMPKERFSAEFPKEGPSILRIQQVVRGDSAAYFCASSPDGQGVNEAFFGQGTRLTVV.

The V gene is TRBV9, the J gene TRBJ2-3; 7 bases match TRBD1. Germline loops: CDR1 SGDLS, CDR2 YYNGEE. This CDR3 spans 13 amino acids. V was pared by 5 bases and J by 5 bases, with 5 bases of the junction left unmatched. The CDR3 here is CASRDRVGDTQYF. The CDR3 coding sequence is TGTGCCAGCAGAGACAGGGTTGGAGATACGCAGTATTTT.

CDR3 bases: TGTGCCAGTAGTATAGATCGGCGGCCTGGCTCCTACAATGAGCAGTTCTTC. Translated, it gives CASSIDRRPGSYNEQFF. The chain employs TRBV19 and TRBJ2-1; D uncertain. Germline V gene sequence: CDR1 LNHDA, CDR2 SQIVND (reference sequence). The V and J ends lost 0 bases and 0 bases respectively, with 12 bases between them. This CDR3 is built from 17 residues.

The rearrangement links TRBV11-3 to TRBJ2-1; 11 positions match TRBD2. Germline loops: CDR1 SGHNT, CDR2 YENEEA. J was trimmed by 5 bases and V by 5 bases; bases with no gene match: 5. The CDR3 contains 15 residues. For the CDR3, the DNA is TGTGCCAGCAGCAGACTAGCGGGATGGGACAATGAGCAGTTCTTC. It encodes CASSRLAGWDNEQFF.

This chain links TRBV27 with TRBJ2-4; D not resolved. This CDR3 region has 14 residues. V lost 4 bases and J lost 0, with 7 bases in between. Germline V lookup: CDR1 MNHEY, CDR2 SMNVEV (reference sequence). CDR3 amino acids: CASSSELAKNIQYF. The CDR3 bases are TGTGCCAGCAGTTCTGAGCTAGCCAAAAACATTCAGTACTTC.

This clone has more than one count but fewer than ten. CDR3 loop: CASSSQQGRYYGYTF. CDR3 sequence (DNA): TGTGCCAGCAGCTCGCAACAGGGGCGATACTATGGCTACACCTTC. The genes are TRBV7-9 and TRBJ1-2, with 7 bases aligning to TRBD1. Trimming at V came to 4 bases and at J to 3 bases, leaving 8 bases not matched to a gene. The CDR3 runs 15 residues. Germline V gene sequence: CDR1 SEHNR, CDR2 FQNEAQ (reference sequence).

The chain links TRBV10-3 to TRBJ2-5; D is possibly TRBD2 (6 bases). The CDR3 length is 14 residues. In germline, CDR1 is ENHRY, CDR2 SYGVKD. V was clipped by 4 bases and J by 3 bases, with 12 bases between them. This chain's CDR3 is CAISVGSYEETQYF. CDR3 bases: TGTGCCATCAGTGTCGGGAGTTACGAAGAGACCCAGTACTTC.

The chain has TRBV30 and TRBJ2-7; 7 positions agree with TRBD1. CDR1 is GTSNPN and CDR2 is SVGIG in the germline V gene (reference sequence). J gave up 6 bases and V 0 bases, and 2 bases lay outside the gene matches. This CDR3 contains 12 residues. CDR3 loop: CAWSVAGGEQYF. The CDR3, as DNA: TGTGCCTGGAGTGTCGCAGGGGGCGAGCAGTACTTC.

The rearrangement uses TRBV30 and TRBJ2-6; 9 bases agree with TRBD1. With 3 bases clipped from V and 2 bases from J, the junction kept 11 bases outside the gene matches. Germline V CDR1 and CDR2: GTSNPN, SVGIG (reference sequence). The CDR3 loop spans 18 amino acids. CDR3 region: CAWRSGTGKPTGANVLTF. In nucleotides, the CDR3 is TGTGCCTGGAGATCCGGGACAGGGAAGCCCACTGGGGCCAACGTCCTGACTTTC.

V gene TRBV18 combines with J gene TRBJ2-2, with 8 positions matching TRBD1. The CDR3 covers 15 residues. V lost 4 bases and J lost 4; bases outside the gene matches: 5. In germline, CDR1 is KGHSH, CDR2 LQKENI. The CDR3 bases are TGTGCCAGCTCACAGGGACAGGCTGTCACCGGGGAGCTGTTTTTT. It translates to CASSQGQAVTGELFF.

The chain is built from TRBV6-5 and TRBJ2-4; D is unclear. Trimming left V 4 bases short and J 7 bases short, with 5 bases between. Germline V gene lookup returns CDR1 MNHEY and CDR2 SVGAGI. This CDR3 region has 11 residues. The CDR3 DNA sequence: TGTGCCAGCAGTTTCGGGAACATTCAGTACTTC. Translating it yields CASSFGNIQYF.

The chain joins TRBV7-2 to TRBJ2-7; perhaps TRBD1 as D (6 bases). Per germline, CDR1 SGHTA and CDR2 FQGNSA. Trimming removed 1 base at V and 3 bases at J, with 13 bases between. The CDR3 covers 15 residues. The CDR3 spells CASSLDLTGNYEQYF. The CDR3 nucleotides read TGTGCCAGCAGCTTAGATCTGACAGGAAACTACGAGCAGTACTTC.

The chain uses TRBV11-2 and TRBJ2-3, with TRBD1 matching over 10 bases. Germline V CDR1 and CDR2: SGHAT, FQNNGV. V trimming: 4 bases; J trimming: 1 base; junction bases outside the gene matches: 14. The CDR3 runs to 19 residues. In DNA form, the CDR3 reads TGTGCCAGCAGCTCCCGGACAGGGGGGGGTGGTATACGCACAGATACGCAGTATTTT. It specifies CASSSRTGGGGIRTDTQYF.

The V and J genes are TRBV6-5 and TRBJ1-4; D ambiguous. From germline, CDR1 is MNHEY and CDR2 SVGAGI. V was cut by 2 bases and J by 0 bases, with 10 bases left in between. CDR3 length: 16 amino acids. The CDR3 coding sequence is TGTGCCAGCAGTTACGGCGGAACCACAACTAATGAAAAACTGTTTTTT. As protein: CASSYGGTTTNEKLFF.

The chain is built from TRBV13 and TRBJ2-3, with 9 bases that match TRBD2. V dropped 5 bases and J dropped 3; count of bases not matched to a gene: 15. In germline, CDR1 is PRHDT, CDR2 FYEKMQ (reference sequence). The CDR3 has 18 amino acids. The CDR3 protein is CASSPPKREVHKTDTQYF. The CDR3 region has the DNA TGTGCCAGCAGCCCCCCCAAGCGGGAGGTTCACAAGACAGATACGCAGTATTTT.

V is TRBV2 and J is TRBJ1-6; 7 nucleotides match TRBD1. The CDR3 has 14 amino acids. CDR1 is SNHLY, CDR2 FYNNEI, per germline. The V gene end was trimmed by 4 bases and the J gene end by 10 bases; junction bases not matched to a gene: 7. CDR3 DNA sequence: TGTGCCAGCAGTGGACAGGGAAATGTCTCACCCCTCCACTTT. The encoded protein is CASSGQGNVSPLHF.

The V and J genes are TRBV29-1 and TRBJ2-5; D remains unclear. The germline V and J ends were trimmed by 3 bases and 0 bases, with 17 bases remaining between them. The germline gives CDR1 SQVTM, CDR2 ANQGSEA. The CDR3 covers 16 residues. Here the CDR3 reads CSVDYSQTSYQETQYF. In nucleotides, the CDR3 is TGCAGCGTTGATTACAGTCAAACCTCGTACCAAGAGACCCAGTACTTC. The complete variable domain, with remaining parts taken from reference TRBV29-1 and TRBJ2-5, reads SAVISQKPSRDICQRGTSLTIQCQVDSQVTMMFWYRQQPGQSLTLIATANQGSEATYESGFVIDKFPISRPNLTFSTLTVSNMSPEDSSIYLCSVDYSQTSYQETQYFGPGTRLLVL.

This clone has just a few counts. The chain recombines TRBV5-1 with TRBJ1-2; 8 nucleotides line up with TRBD1. The CDR3 has 15 amino acids. The germline CDR1 and CDR2 sequences are SGHRS and YFSETQ. The V segment lost 3 bases and the J segment 2 bases; nucleotides outside the gene matches: 6. For the CDR3, the DNA is TGCGCCAGCAGCTCAGACAGGGGTAAGAACTATGGCTACACCTTC. Its protein product is CASSSDRGKNYGYTF.

The chain employs TRBV4-1 and TRBJ2-7, with D possibly being TRBD1 (6 bases). Germline CDR1 is MGHRA and CDR2 is YSYEKL. Between the trimmed V and J ends, which lost 1 base and 0 bases, there was a span of 13 bases. CDR3 size: 16 residues. CDR3 protein: CASSQVGGGLSYEQYF. The CDR3 DNA reads as TGCGCCAGCAGCCAAGTAGGTGGGGGCCTCTCCTACGAGCAGTACTTC.

Here the CDR3 reads CASSEVNSYNEQFF. The CDR3 nucleotides are TGTGCCAGCAGTGAAGTTAACTCCTACAATGAGCAGTTCTTC. The chain combines TRBV2 with TRBJ2-1, with D hard to call. The CDR3 is made up of 14 amino acids. V dropped 1 base and J dropped 0 bases, with 4 bases sitting between them. Per germline, CDR1 SNHLY and CDR2 FYNNEI.

This clone was recorded a few times. CDR3 bases: TGCGCCAGCAGCCGAGTAGCGGGACGGAGCACAGATACGCAGTATTTT. This sequence encodes CASSRVAGRSTDTQYF. The chain employs TRBV4-3 and TRBJ2-3; 8 bases are a match to TRBD2. The germline V gene has CDR1 LGHNA and CDR2 YSLEER. With 4 bases clipped from V and 0 bases from J, the junction kept 6 bases outside the gene matches. The CDR3 covers 16 residues.